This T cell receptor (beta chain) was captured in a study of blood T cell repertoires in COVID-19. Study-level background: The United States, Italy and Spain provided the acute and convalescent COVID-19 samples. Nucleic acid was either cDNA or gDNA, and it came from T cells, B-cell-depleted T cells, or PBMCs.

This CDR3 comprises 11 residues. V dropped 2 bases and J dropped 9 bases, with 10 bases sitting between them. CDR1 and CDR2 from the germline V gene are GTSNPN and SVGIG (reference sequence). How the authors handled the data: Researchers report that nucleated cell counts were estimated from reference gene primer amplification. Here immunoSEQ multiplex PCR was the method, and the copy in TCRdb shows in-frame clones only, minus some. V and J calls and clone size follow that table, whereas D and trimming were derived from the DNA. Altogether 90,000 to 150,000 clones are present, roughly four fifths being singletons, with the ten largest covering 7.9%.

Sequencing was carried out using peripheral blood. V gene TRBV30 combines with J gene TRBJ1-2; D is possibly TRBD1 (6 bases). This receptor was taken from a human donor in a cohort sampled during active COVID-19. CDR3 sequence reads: CAWSTGSSYTF. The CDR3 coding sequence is TGTGCCTGGAGTACAGGGTCTAGCTACACCTTC.